The sequence of this TCR beta chain was determined in a study of naive and memory T cell subsets. Cells stained for CD3, CD4, CD8, CD45RA, CD27 and viability were sorted into four CD45RA/CD27 subsets. A note on this clonotype: Its antigen is as yet unknown.

Notes on the study in general: In naive cells, over 90% of TCR sequences were seen only once.

Two oligonucleotides, mixed equimolar, formed the beta constant-region primer covering TRBC1 and TRBC2. The ligated cDNA underwent four PCR rounds using SP2 and nested alpha and beta constant-region primers. TCRdb itself ran the UMI-ligation and nested PCR reads through MiXCR, one entry per CDR3 protein. The sample includes some 87,000 distinct CDR3 sequences, 7% of them seen just once. V gave up 0 bases and J gave up 4 bases, with 16 bases separating them. Germline CDR1 reads KGHSH; CDR2 reads LQKENI. CDR3 length equals 17 residues. Sequenced input: central memory CD4+ T cells from blood. This chain connects TRBV18 to TRBJ2-1; a possible D gene is TRBD2 (6 bases). The clonotype comes from a human donor in good health. CDR3 DNA sequence: TGTGCCAGCTCACCACCATGGATGGGAGGACGGTACAATGAGCAGTTCTTC. Amino acids: CASSPPWMGGRYNEQFF.